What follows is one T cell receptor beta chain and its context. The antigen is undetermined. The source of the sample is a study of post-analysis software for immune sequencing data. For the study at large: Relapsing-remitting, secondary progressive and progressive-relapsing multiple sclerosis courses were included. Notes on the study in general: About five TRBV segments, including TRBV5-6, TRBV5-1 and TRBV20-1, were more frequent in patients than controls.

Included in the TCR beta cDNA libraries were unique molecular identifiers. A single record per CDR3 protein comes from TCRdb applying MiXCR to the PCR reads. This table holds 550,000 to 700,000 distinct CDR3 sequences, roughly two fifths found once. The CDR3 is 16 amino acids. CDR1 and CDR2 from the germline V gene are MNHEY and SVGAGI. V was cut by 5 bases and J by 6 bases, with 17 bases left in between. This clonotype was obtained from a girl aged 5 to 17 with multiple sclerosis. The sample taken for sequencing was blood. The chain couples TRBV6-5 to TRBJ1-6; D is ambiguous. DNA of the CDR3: TGTGCCAGCAGTACCCGGAGGATTGGAGGTAATTCACCCCTCCACTTT. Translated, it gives CASSTRRIGGNSPLHF.